The present T cell receptor (beta chain) was sequenced within a study of blood T cell repertoires in COVID-19. Study as a whole: Collection of acute and convalescent COVID-19 samples took place in the United States, Italy and Spain. T cells, B-cell-depleted T cells, or PBMCs provided the cDNA or gDNA that served as material.

In the original workflow: Nucleated cell counts were estimated from reference gene primer amplification. The protocol was immunoSEQ multiplex PCR, while the TCRdb copy is restricted to in-frame clones and leaves out a portion. D and trimming were read from the DNA, whereas the V and J calls and clone size are those reported in that table. In the table there are about 150,000 clones, about 86% of which are singletons. This clone appeared a few times. The CDR3 extends over 15 amino acids. Germline CDR1 KGHSH, CDR2 LQKENI. Between the trimmed V and J ends, which lost 6 bases and 3 bases, there was a span of 14 bases.

The chain has TRBV18 and TRBJ2-2, with D unclear. The receptor was derived from a man aged 65 to 85 with acute or convalescent COVID-19. Sequenced: peripheral blood. CDR3 in amino acids: CASSPQRADTGELFF. The CDR3 DNA reads as TGTGCCAGCTCCCCCCAGCGCGCCGACACCGGGGAGCTGTTTTTT.